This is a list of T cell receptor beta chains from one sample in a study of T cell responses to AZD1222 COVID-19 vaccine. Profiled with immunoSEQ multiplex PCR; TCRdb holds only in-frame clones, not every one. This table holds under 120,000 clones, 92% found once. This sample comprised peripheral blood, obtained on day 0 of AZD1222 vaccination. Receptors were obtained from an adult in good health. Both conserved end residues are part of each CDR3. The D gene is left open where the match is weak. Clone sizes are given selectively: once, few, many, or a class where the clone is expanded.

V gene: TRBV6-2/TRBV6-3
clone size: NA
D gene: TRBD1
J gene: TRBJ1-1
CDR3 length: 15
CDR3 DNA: TGTGCCAGCAGTTACGGGACAGGGCGGAACACTGAAGCTTTCTTT
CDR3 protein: CASSYGTGRNTEAFF

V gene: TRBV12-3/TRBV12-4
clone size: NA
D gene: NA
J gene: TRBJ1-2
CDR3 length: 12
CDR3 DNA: TGTGCCAGCGGGGCAGGTGCCTATGGCTACACCTTC
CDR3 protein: CASGAGAYGYTF

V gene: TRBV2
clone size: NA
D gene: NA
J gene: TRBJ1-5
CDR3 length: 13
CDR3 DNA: TGTGCCAGCAATGGGTTGGGGGATCAGCCCCAGCATTTT
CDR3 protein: CASNGLGDQPQHF

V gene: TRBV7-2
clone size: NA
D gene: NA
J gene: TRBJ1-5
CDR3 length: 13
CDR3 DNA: TGTGCCAGCAGCATAGATAGCAATCAGCCCCAGCATTTT
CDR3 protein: CASSIDSNQPQHF

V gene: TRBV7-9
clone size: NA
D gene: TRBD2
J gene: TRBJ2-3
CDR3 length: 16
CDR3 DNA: TGTGCCAGCGATCCGGGACTAGCGGGGTTCACAGATACGCAGTATTTT
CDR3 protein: CASDPGLAGFTDTQYF

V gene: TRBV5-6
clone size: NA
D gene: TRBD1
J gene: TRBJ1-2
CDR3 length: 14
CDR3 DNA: TGTGCCAGCAGCTCCCCGACAGGGACCTATGGCTACACCTTC
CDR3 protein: CASSSPTGTYGYTF

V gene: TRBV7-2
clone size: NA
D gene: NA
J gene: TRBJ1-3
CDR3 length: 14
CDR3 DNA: TGTGCCAGCAGCTCTGGACAGACTGGAAACACCATATATTTT
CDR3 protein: CASSSGQTGNTIYF

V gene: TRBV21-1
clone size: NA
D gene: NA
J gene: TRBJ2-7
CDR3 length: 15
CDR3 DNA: TGTGCCAGCAGCAATGAGGTTTTCTGTCGCTACGAGCAGTACTTC
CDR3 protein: CASSNEVFCRYEQYF

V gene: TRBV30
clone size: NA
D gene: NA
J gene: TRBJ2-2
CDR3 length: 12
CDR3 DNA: TGTGCCTGGACTTTTCGGGGCGGGGAGCTGTTTTTT
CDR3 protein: CAWTFRGGELFF

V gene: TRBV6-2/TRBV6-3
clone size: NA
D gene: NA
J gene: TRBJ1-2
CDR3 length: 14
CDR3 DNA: TGTGCCAGCAGTTATACAGGCGGGTCCTATGGCTACACCTTC
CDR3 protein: CASSYTGGSYGYTF

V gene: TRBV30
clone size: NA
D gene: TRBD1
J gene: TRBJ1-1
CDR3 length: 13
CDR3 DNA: TGTGCCTGGGCATGGACAGGGAACACTGAAGCTTTCTTT
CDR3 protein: CAWAWTGNTEAFF

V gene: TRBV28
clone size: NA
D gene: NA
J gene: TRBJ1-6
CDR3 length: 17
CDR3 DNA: TGTGCCAGCACCCCAGGTCCCACGAGCTCCTATAATTCACCCCTCCACTTT
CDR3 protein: CASTPGPTSSYNSPLHF

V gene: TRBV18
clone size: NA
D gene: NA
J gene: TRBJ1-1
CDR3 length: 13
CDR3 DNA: TGTGCCAGCTCGATCCGGGAATACACTGAAGCTTTCTTT
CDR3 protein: CASSIREYTEAFF

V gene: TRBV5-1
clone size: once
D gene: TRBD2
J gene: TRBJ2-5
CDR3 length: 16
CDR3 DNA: TGCGCCAGCCTAAAGGGAGCGGGGGGGCGTCAAGAGACCCAGTACTTC
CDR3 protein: CASLKGAGGRQETQYF

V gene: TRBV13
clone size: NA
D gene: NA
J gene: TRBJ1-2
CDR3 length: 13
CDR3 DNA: TGTGCCAGCAGCTTGGGGCAGTACTATGGCTACACCTTC
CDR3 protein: CASSLGQYYGYTF

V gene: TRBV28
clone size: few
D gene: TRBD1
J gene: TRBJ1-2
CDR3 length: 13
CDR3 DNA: TGTGCCAGCAGCCGGGACAGGGGATTAGGCTACACCTTC
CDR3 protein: CASSRDRGLGYTF

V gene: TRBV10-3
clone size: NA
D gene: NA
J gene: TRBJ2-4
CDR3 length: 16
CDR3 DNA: TGTGCCATCAGTGAGGAGGACCTTGGAGCCAAAAACATTCAGTACTTC
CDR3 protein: CAISEEDLGAKNIQYF

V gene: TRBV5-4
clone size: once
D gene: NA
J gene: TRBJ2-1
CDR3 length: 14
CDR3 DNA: TGTGCCAGCAGCTTGGGACGAGCCTACAATGAGCAGTTCTTC
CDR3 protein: CASSLGRAYNEQFF

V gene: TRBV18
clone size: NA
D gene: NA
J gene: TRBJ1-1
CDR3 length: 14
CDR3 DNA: TGTGCCAGCTCACCAGCAGGGGTGAACACTGAAGCTTTCTTT
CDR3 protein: CASSPAGVNTEAFF

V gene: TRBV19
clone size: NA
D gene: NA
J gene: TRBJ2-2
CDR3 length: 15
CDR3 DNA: TGTGCCAGTAGTATAGTTTCAGGAACGACCGGGGAGCTGTTTTTT
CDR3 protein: CASSIVSGTTGELFF

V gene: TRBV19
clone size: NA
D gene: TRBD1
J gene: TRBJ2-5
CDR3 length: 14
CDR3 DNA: TGTGCCAGTGGGAGAACAGGGGGCGATGAGACCCAGTACTTC
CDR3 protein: CASGRTGGDETQYF

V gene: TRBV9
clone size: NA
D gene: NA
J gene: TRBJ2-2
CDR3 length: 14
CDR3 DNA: TGTGCCAGCAGCGTCGCCGGAGACACCGGGGAGCTGTTTTTT
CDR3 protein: CASSVAGDTGELFF

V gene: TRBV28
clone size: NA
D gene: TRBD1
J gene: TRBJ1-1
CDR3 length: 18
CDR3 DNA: TGTGCCAGCAGTCCCCCTCCGGGACAGGAGGTTTGGGGCACTGAAGCTTTCTTT
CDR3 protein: CASSPPPGQEVWGTEAFF

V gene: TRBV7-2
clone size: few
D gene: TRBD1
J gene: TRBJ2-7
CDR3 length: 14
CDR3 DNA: TGTGCCAGCAGCAGACAGGGTCAAACCTACGAGCAGTACTTC
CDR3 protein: CASSRQGQTYEQYF

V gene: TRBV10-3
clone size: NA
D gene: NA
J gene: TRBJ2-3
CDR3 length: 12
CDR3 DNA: TGTGCCATCAGTGAGTCCAGGGATACGCAGTATTTT
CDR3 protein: CAISESRDTQYF

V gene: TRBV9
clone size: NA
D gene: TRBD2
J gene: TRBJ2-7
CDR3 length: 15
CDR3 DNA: TGTGCCAGCAGCGTAGGGGCTAGCGGGATATACGAGCAGTACTTC
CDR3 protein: CASSVGASGIYEQYF

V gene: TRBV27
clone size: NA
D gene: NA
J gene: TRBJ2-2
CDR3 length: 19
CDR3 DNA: TGTGCCAGCACCGATCACCAATTGATAGGACAGAGGAACACCGGGGAGCTGTTTTTT
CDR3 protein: CASTDHQLIGQRNTGELFF

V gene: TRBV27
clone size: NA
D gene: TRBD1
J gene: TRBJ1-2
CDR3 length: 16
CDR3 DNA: TGTGCCAGCAGTCCCTGGGACAGGGTGGGGAGCTATGGCTACACCTTC
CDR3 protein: CASSPWDRVGSYGYTF

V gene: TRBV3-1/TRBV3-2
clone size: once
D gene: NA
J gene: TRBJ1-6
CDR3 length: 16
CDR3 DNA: TGTGCCAGCAGCCAGACCATAGACTCGTATAATTCACCCCTCCACTTT
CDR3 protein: CASSQTIDSYNSPLHF

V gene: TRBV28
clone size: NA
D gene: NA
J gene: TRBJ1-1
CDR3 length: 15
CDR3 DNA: TGTGCCAGCAGTTGGAAAAGGGGTGCGAACACTGAAGCTTTCTTT
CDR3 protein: CASSWKRGANTEAFF

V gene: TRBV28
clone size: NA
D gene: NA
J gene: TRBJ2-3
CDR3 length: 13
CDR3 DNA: TGTGCCAGCAGTTTTGGTAGCCCAGATACGCAGTATTTT
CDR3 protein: CASSFGSPDTQYF

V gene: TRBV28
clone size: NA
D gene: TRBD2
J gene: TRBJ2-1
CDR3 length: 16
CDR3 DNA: TGTGCCAGCAGTCCGCTACTAGCGGGAGGGGGGGATGAGCAGTTCTTC
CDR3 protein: CASSPLLAGGGDEQFF

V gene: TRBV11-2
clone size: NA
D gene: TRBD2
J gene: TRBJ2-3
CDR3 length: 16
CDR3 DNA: TGTGCCAGCAGCTTCGGAGTGGCGGGAGTGGGAGATACGCAGTATTTT
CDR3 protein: CASSFGVAGVGDTQYF

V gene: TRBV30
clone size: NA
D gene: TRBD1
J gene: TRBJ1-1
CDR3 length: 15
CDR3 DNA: TGTGCCTGGGCCACGGGACGGACAGGGATCACTGAAGCTTTCTTT
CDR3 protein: CAWATGRTGITEAFF

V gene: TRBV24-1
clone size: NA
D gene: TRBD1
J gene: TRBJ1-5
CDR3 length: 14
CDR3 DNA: TGTGCCACCAGCGGGACAGGGGACGATCAGCCCCAGCATTTT
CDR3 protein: CATSGTGDDQPQHF

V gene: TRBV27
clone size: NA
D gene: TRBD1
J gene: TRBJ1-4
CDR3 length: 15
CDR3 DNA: TGTGCCGGCAGTTGGAGGGGACAGTTAAATGAAAAACTGTTTTTT
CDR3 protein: CAGSWRGQLNEKLFF

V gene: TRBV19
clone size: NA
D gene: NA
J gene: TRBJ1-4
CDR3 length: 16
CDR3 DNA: TGTGCCAGTAGTTCACGAGGGGGGGGCCTTAATGAAAAACTGTTTTTT
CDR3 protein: CASSSRGGGLNEKLFF

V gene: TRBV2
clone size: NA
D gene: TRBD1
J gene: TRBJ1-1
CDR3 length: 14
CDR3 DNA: TGTGCCAGCAGTGTGGGACAGGGGAACACTGAAGCTTTCTTT
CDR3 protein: CASSVGQGNTEAFF

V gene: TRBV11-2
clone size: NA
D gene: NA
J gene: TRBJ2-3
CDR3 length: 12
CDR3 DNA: TGTGCCAGCAGCTACGTCACAGATACGCAGTATTTT
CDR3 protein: CASSYVTDTQYF

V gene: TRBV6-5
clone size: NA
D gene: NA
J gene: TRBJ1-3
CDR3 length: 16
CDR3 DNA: TGTGCCAGCAGTTACTCGGGGGCCCTAGTGGGAAACACCATATATTTT
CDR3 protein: CASSYSGALVGNTIYF

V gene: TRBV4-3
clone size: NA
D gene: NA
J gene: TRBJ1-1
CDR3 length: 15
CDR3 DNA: TGCGCCAGCAGCCAAGAGTGGGGGGCTGGCACTGAAGCTTTCTTT
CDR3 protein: CASSQEWGAGTEAFF

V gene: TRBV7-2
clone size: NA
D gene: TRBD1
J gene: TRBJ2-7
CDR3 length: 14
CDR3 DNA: TGTGCCAGCAACCAGCAGGGGGTCGCCTACGAGCAGTACTTC
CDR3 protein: CASNQQGVAYEQYF

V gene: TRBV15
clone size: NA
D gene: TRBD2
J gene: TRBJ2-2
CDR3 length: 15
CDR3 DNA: TGTGCCACCAGTAGACTAGCGGGAGGGACCGGGGAGCTGTTTTTT
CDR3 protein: CATSRLAGGTGELFF

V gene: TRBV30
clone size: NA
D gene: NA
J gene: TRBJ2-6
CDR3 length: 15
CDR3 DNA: TGTGCCTGGAGCGTCGGGGCCGCTGGGGCCAACGTCCTGACTTTC
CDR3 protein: CAWSVGAAGANVLTF

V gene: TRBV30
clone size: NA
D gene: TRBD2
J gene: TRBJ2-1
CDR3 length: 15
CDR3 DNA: TGTGCCTGGAGTGGAAGCGGGAGGGCCTACAATGAGCAGTTCTTC
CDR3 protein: CAWSGSGRAYNEQFF

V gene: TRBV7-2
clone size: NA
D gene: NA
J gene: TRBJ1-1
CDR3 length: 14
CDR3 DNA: TGTGCCAGCAGCTTGACAGTCTTACCCACTGAAGCTTTCTTT
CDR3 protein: CASSLTVLPTEAFF

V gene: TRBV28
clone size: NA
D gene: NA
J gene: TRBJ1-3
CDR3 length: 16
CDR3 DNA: TGTGCCAGCAGTTTAGGGCAGCCCCGCTTTGGAGGCACCATATATTTT
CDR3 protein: CASSLGQPRFGGTIYF

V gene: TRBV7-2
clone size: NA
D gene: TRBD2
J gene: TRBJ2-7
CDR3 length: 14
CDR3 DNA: TGTGCCAGCAGCTCCAGGACTAGGGACTACGAGCAGTACTTC
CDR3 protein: CASSSRTRDYEQYF

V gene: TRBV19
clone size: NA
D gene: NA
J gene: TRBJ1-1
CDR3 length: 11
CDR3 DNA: TGTGCCAGTTTGGCAGGGAGGGGAGCTTTCTTT
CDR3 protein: CASLAGRGAFF

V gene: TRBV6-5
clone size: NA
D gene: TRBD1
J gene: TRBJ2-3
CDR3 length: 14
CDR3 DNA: TGTGCCAGCAGTTATTCACAGGGGGAGGATACGCAGTATTTT
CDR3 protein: CASSYSQGEDTQYF

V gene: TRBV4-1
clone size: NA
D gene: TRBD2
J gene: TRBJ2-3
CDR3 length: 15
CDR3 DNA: TGCGCCAGCAGCCAACTGGGGACTAGCGGTGATACGCAGTATTTT
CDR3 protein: CASSQLGTSGDTQYF

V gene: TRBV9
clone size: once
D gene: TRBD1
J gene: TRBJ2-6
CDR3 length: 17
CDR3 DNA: TGTGCCAGCAGCACCAGACAGGGTGAGGCTGGGGCCAACGTCCTGACTTTC
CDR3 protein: CASSTRQGEAGANVLTF

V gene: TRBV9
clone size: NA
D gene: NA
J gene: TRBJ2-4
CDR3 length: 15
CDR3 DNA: TGTGCCAGCAGCGCCCAGGACAGTGCCAAAAACATTCAGTACTTC
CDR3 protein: CASSAQDSAKNIQYF

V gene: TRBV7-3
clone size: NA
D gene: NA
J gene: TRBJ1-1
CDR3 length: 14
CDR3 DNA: TGTGCCAGCAGCTTAGGCGCCATGAACACTGAAGCTTTCTTT
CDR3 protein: CASSLGAMNTEAFF

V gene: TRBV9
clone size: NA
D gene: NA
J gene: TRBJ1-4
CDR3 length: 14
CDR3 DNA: TGTGCCAGCAGCGTAGCCGGGAACAATGAAAAACTGTTTTTT
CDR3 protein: CASSVAGNNEKLFF

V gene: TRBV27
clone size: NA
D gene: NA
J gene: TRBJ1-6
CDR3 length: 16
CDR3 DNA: TGTGCCAGCAGTCTCTCATCGTACTCCTATAATTCACCCCTCCACTTT
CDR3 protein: CASSLSSYSYNSPLHF

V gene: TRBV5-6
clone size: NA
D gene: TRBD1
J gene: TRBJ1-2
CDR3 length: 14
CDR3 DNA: TGTGCCAGCAGCTTTGGGACAGGGTCGGCTGGCTACACCTTC
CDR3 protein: CASSFGTGSAGYTF

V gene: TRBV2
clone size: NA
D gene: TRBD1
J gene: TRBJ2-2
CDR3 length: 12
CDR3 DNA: TGTGCCACAGGGACAGGGCAAGGGGAGCTGTTTTTT
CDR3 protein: CATGTGQGELFF

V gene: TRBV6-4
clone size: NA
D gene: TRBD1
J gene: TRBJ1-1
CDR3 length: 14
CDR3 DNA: TGTGCCAGCCGCCGGGACAGGGGTAGCACTGAAGCTTTCTTT
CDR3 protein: CASRRDRGSTEAFF